This record concerns one TCR beta chain sequence. Its antigen is not yet known. Within one base of it there is no much larger clone, and no base qualities were kept. Separate from the approximately 670-subject first cohort, the validation cohort of more than 90 subjects was the group to which the donors belonged. Library prep was done by the immunoSEQ multiplex PCR assay. On the authors' methods: A statistical classification framework was built to diagnose cytomegalovirus status from the catalog of TCR beta chain sequences. TCRdb took over this immuneACCESS table, retaining in-frame rearrangements with V and J assigned. Such tables are incomplete; in checked studies, under half of the missing clones stem from an unresolved V gene, and the remainder is unexplained. The V and J calls and clone size are taken from that table; D and trimming were inferred from the DNA. This sample holds more than 150,000 clones; about 80% were observed only once. Over 5.5% of the sample is held by the ten biggest clonotypes.

The data are from a study of cytomegalovirus exposure and HLA in healthy donors (TCRdb year 2017). Describing the broader study: According to a later analysis, the 120 or so validation repertoires were produced on the same platform as the roughly 700 repertoires of the first cohort. A separate validation cohort of 90 to 150 different subjects was used in addition to the 666-subject first cohort. The study combined high-throughput TCR immunosequencing, statistical association of individual TCRs with disease status, and machine learning to predict cytomegalovirus infection status. The study aimed to test whether signatures of past pathogen exposure could be identified by cataloging public T cell receptors.

Here is what the overall study found, with its caveats: In both the original and validation cohorts, the classifier was reported to diagnose cytomegalovirus status with high specificity and sensitivity. A later analysis lacked HLA typing for the validation cohort, so it scored co-occurrence in that cohort across all 120 repertoires. The study listed 150 to 200 TCR beta chains as associated with cytomegalovirus. The authors suggested that the approach could potentially be extended to other disease states and immunological phenotypes. Subsequent analysis determined that TCRs grouped into clusters in the first cohort also showed a tendency toward co-occurrence across the approximately 120 validation repertoires, and about 94% of cluster scores exceeded 0. While some public TCRs were present in many individuals, most TCR sequences turned up only very rarely across donors. Three of the identified cytomegalovirus-associated TCR beta chains were confirmed in vitro to be specific for cytomegalovirus antigens.

Sequencing was done on a sample of PBMCs. This clonotype was sampled from a young man in good health and CMV-seropositive.

Here the CDR3 is given as CASSLRAGGLYGYTF. The nucleotide sequence is TGTGCCAGCAGCTTGAGGGCAGGGGGTCTTTATGGCTACACCTTC. The rearrangement joined TRBV5-5 to TRBJ1-2; TRBD1 agrees with 7 junctional bases. The germline V gene encodes CDR1 SGHKS and CDR2 YYEKEE (reference sequence). From the cysteine up to the phenylalanine, the CDR3 has a length of 15 residues. Only CDR3 DNA is held: 45 bases, read in frame from base 1. At the junction V is shortened by 1 base and J by 5 bases; bases outside the gene matches: 8.